This T cell receptor beta chain emerged from a study of T cells in Graves' hyperthyroidism and ophthalmopathy (dated by TCRdb to about 2019). For the study in its entirety: Peripheral blood samples were taken at the time of initial diagnosis, prior to any treatment. To identify TCR V-J signatures that set the groups apart, the researchers used a discovery cohort of 90 to 100 patients, made up of 40 to 45 with Graves' ophthalmopathy and 57 with stable Graves' hyperthyroidism. Prospective prediction of ophthalmopathy was tested in an independent validation cohort of 18 to 20 hyperthyroidism patients and 15 to 17 patients who later progressed to ophthalmopathy. The 100 discovery patients were randomly split 7:3 into training and test sets. In about 6 Graves' hyperthyroidism patients, the study also compared T-cell repertoires from thyroid tissue with T-cell repertoires from blood. After blood sampling, hyperthyroidism patients were treated with methimazole at a starting dose of 30 mg daily, and ophthalmopathy patients were treated with high-dose intravenous methylprednisolone. The paper reports TCR Vbeta CDR3 sequencing of more than 120 peripheral blood samples: some 41 ophthalmopathy, over 70 hyperthyroidism and 17 progressor patients.

Taken from cysteine to phenylalanine, the CDR3 has 11 residues. Just CDR3 DNA is preserved here, 33 bases in frame from base 1. Sequences MDHEN (CDR1) and SYDVKM (CDR2) are obtained from the germline V gene. V was cut back by 7 bases and J by 4 bases, leaving a gap of 7 bases between them. Stable Graves' hyperthyroidism was defined as the absence of progression to ophthalmopathy over 18 months of follow-up. Hyperthyroidism patients were newly diagnosed, with disease duration under 2 months, and aged 18 to 65 years. The study excluded patients with uncontrolled infections, other autoimmune diseases, pregnancy or lactation. Clinical symptoms, serum thyroxine and TRAb, thyroid ultrasound, and orbital computed tomography formed the basis for the diagnoses. PBMCs were separated from roughly 10 ml of fresh peripheral blood using Ficoll-Paque density gradient centrifugation. Total RNA was extracted with Trizol reagent, and quality was checked on an Agilent 2100 Bioanalyzer.

In the case of this clonotype: It has no known antigen specificity. The record has no base qualities; no much larger clone is one base away.

The TCR beta CDR3 regions were amplified from RNA transcripts. A first-round RT-PCR of the TCR CDR3 used the HTBI primer set with the Qiagen OneStep RT-PCR kit. A second multiplex PCR round built the libraries, followed by size selection and purification. Libraries were sequenced paired-end with 100 bp reads on an Illumina HiSeq2000. As for the authors' bioinformatics: Raw data were processed with SOAPnuke, discarding reads with adapters, uncalled bases, mean Phred below 15, or no exact constant-primer or identifier match. High-quality paired reads were merged using COPE v1.2.5, and each unique nucleotide sequence was defined as a clonotype. MiTCR v1.1 was used to align the clonotypes against IMGT TRBV, TRBD and TRBJ reference segments. Analysis was restricted to V-J combinations with a frequency above 0.0001, which covered roughly 99% of repertoires. The TCS score was defined as the ratio of F50 (clonal expansion) to E x V (chaos), calculated using BLOSUM62-based TCRdist between CDR3 peptides within each V-J. Welch's t-statistics and random forest reduced some 510 V-J features to about 13, which were used in a naive Bayes classifier (R e1071). TCRdb applied fastp at Q25 and MiXCR to the public reads, then kept only in-frame beta chains. Rows are combined by CDR3 protein, so each entry shows the most common genes and DNA. The V and J calls were determined by TCRdb, not by the authors. The sample table records fewer than 350,000 distinct CDR3 sequences; roughly a fifth of these occur just once. About 50% of the sample belongs to the ten largest clones.

What the work shows at the level of the full study, not this receptor alone: No statistical method was used to set the sample size in advance, and investigators knew the group allocation. A model built on a 13 V-J signature distinguished ophthalmopathy from stable hyperthyroidism, reaching 85% to 90% sensitivity and about 81% specificity in cross-validation and 80%/75% in testing. Blood samples also contained most of the expanded thyroid clonotypes (frequency above 0.001), which suggests that blood repertoires may reflect thyroid immune responses. In validation, the model predicted progression to ophthalmopathy a median of around six months before onset, with over 60% sensitivity and roughly 79% specificity.

Material: blood. The V and J segments used are TRBV28 and TRBJ1-2; TRBD1 could be the D gene, as 5 bases match. This sequence was found in a woman between 50 and 59 years old with Graves' hyperthyroidism. The sequenced DNA: TGTGCCAGCACAGACAGCTATGGCTACACCTTC. It translates to CASTDSYGYTF.